This T cell receptor (beta chain) was retrieved from a study of vaccination effects on CD4 cells after COVID-19 (dated by TCRdb to 2021 to 2024). For the study in its entirety: Each participant received two doses of an mRNA SARS-CoV-2 vaccine, either BNT162b2 or mRNA-1273. In both COVID-19 convalescent patients and infection-naive vaccine recipients, the study compared SARS-CoV-2 spike-specific CD4+ TCR repertoires from before mRNA vaccination with those from after it. Altogether, some 10 COVID-19 convalescent patients and 4 SARS-CoV-2-naive healthy vaccine recipients made up the full study. Cultures from other donors in the study were sequenced using the Oncomine TCR Beta short-read assay on an Illumina iSeq 100. Study-level results and caveats: Clones induced by infection and clones induced by vaccination both contracted markedly at late timepoints after vaccination, which fits with T cell responses waning over time. Among healthy vaccine recipients, nearly all vaccine-induced clones were SARS-CoV-2 mono-reactive, and just 1 of 255 was cross-reactive with common cold coronaviruses. Only a small number of convalescent patients were included, and no early post-infection timepoints were available, which limited the study.

This clone was counted once. What antigen it recognizes has not been identified. Per-nucleotide qualities are absent, and no much larger clonotype sits a single base away. V and J are trimmed by 0 bases and 7 bases, and the gene matches miss 16 bases of the junction. Via the germline V gene (reference sequence), CDR1 is LGHDT and CDR2 YNNKEL. Including cysteine and phenylalanine, the CDR3 has 20 amino acids. Only the CDR3 region is kept as DNA, spanning 60 bases read in frame from base 1. In the ViraFEST assay, PBMC were stimulated with viral peptide pools, and TCR sequencing was then used to find antigen-specific CD4+ T cell clonotypes based on their expansion. After more than 9 days of culture, CD4+ T cells were isolated with the EasySep CD4+ T cell isolation kit. The absence of prior SARS-CoV-2 infection in healthy vaccine recipients was confirmed by negative nucleocapsid antibodies before and after vaccination. A few million PBMC per well were cultured in IMDM with about 4.5% human AB serum, roughly 11 IU/ml IL-2 and gentamicin, plus 10 ug/ml peptides. Half of the culture medium was replaced with fresh IL-2-containing medium on days 3 and 7. Unless noted otherwise, every peptide stimulation condition was cultured in triplicate wells. PBMC were separated from whole blood using Ficoll-Paque Plus gradient centrifugation and were then either cryopreserved at -140C or used fresh. The overlapping peptide pools covered the spike proteins of SARS-CoV-2 and of the common cold coronaviruses HCoV-NL63, HCoV-OC43 and HCoV-229E. The QIAamp micro DNA kit was used to extract genomic DNA from the cultured CD4+ T cells.

Library preparation employed the immunoSEQ multiplex PCR assay. DNA from the CD4+ T cells that had been cultured and isolated underwent TCR beta CDR3 sequencing. Regarding the original processing steps: Non-productive TCR sequences were removed and reads were trimmed to the CDR3 region, keeping CDR3s of at least 7 amino acids. Antigen-specific clonotypes were identified with the MANAFEST web app by comparing expansion in peptide wells against reference cultures. Positive clones required FDR<0.05 expansion versus reference and all other wells, odds ratio above 5, and frequency above 0.1% in two replicate wells. A clonotype was defined as cross-reactive if the clonotype was significantly expanded both in SARS-CoV-2 spike wells and in at least one common cold coronavirus spike condition. Using the stringdist R package, CDR3 similarity was measured by Levenshtein distance, and unrooted trees were constructed with ape in R 3.6.1. TCRdb took over this immuneACCESS table, retaining in-frame rearrangements with V and J assigned. Such tables are incomplete; in checked studies, under half of the missing clones stem from an unresolved V gene, and the remainder is unexplained. Clone size and the V and J calls come from that table; the DNA yielded D and trimming. In this sample the table shows tens of thousands of clones, roughly 80% of which occur a single time. Over 2% of the sample belongs to the ten largest clones.

The sequence is built from TRBV3-1 (or the pseudogene TRBV3-2) and TRBJ1-4, and TRBD1 aligns with 11 junction nucleotides. The source of this sequence is a human donor who received a COVID-19 vaccine. Sequenced here: CD4+ T cells from PBMCs cultured with HCoV-229E spike peptides, sampled before COVID-19 vaccination. Sample cell subset or site, as interpreted from the label and publication: HCoV-229E spike overlapping peptide pool stimulation. The encoded CDR3 is CASSQDRGGTGGMSFEKLFF. The DNA is as follows: TGTGCCAGCAGCCAAGATCGGGGGGGGACAGGGGGAATGAGTTTTGAAAAACTGTTTTTT.